One sample yielded the 7 T cell receptor beta chains listed below, sequenced in a study of T cells in Graves' hyperthyroidism and ophthalmopathy. RNA transcripts served as the template for amplifying TCR beta CDR3 regions. When the TCR CDR3 underwent first-round RT-PCR, the HTBI primer set was used. TCRdb passed the multiplex PCR reads through MiXCR, listing each CDR3 protein once. The table records around 300,000 distinct CDR3 sequences, 10% to 15% of them present only once. Sequenced material: blood. The origin of the receptors is a woman aged 25 to 39 with Graves' hyperthyroidism that later progressed to Graves' ophthalmopathy.

This clonotype was seen many times. The chain joins TRBV20-1 to TRBJ2-4; D is perhaps TRBD1 (6 bases). This CDR3 is built from 13 residues. Trimming removed 0 bases at V and 4 bases at J, with 7 bases between. The germline V gene has CDR1 DFQATT and CDR2 SNEGSKA (reference sequence). CDR3 sequence: CSARDQGKNIQYF. The CDR3 region has the DNA TGCAGTGCTAGAGATCAGGGGAAAAACATTCAGTACTTC.

The chain is built from TRBV5-1 and TRBJ2-5; D remains ambiguous. The germline gives CDR1 SGHRS, CDR2 YFSETQ. The CDR3 is made up of 13 amino acids. Trimming took 1 base from V and 5 from J, leaving 9 bases between them. In DNA form, the CDR3 reads TGCGCCAGCAGCTTGTCCCCCGCGGAGACCCAGTACTTC. This gives the protein CASSLSPAETQYF.

This clonotype was detected ten times or more. V usage is TRBV5-4 and J usage is TRBJ2-5, with 12 positions matching TRBD1. The CDR3 is 16 residues long. V shed 4 bases, J shed 4 bases, and the junction held 8 bases outside the gene matches. CDR1 and CDR2 from the germline V gene are SGHNT and YYREEE (reference sequence). The CDR3 region is CASSRTGQGAGETQYF. The CDR3 DNA reads TGTGCCAGCAGCCGGACGGGACAGGGGGCCGGAGAGACCCAGTACTTC.

The chain couples TRBV5-1 to TRBJ2-2, with 11 bases fitting TRBD1. This CDR3 has 15 amino acids. Trimming took 3 bases from V and 2 from J; bases not matched to a gene: 0. Germline lookup yields CDR1 SGHRS and CDR2 YFSETQ. CDR3 sequence reads: CASSWTGGNTGELFF. CDR3 DNA sequence: TGCGCCAGCAGCTGGACAGGGGGCAACACCGGGGAGCTGTTTTTT.

This clonotype was found many times. CDR3 amino acids: CAWSSGASAEKLFF. The CDR3 DNA sequence: TGTGCCTGGAGTTCGGGGGCCTCGGCTGAAAAACTGTTTTTT. The genes are TRBV30 and TRBJ1-4; a possible D gene is TRBD1 (6 bases). Trimming removed 2 bases at V and 7 bases at J, with 14 bases between. The CDR3 is 14 amino acids. Germline loops: CDR1 GTSNPN, CDR2 SVGIG (reference sequence).

This clonotype was counted a few times. The chain couples TRBV24-1 to TRBJ1-2, with D perhaps matching TRBD1 (5 bases). This CDR3 is built from 12 residues. V dropped 7 bases and J dropped 3 bases, with 8 bases sitting between them. CDR1 and CDR2 (germline): KGHDR, SFDVKD. The CDR3 reads CATRGEDYGYTF. Written as DNA, the CDR3 is TGTGCCACCAGGGGGGAGGACTATGGCTACACCTTC.

Ten or more counts support this clonotype. The chain joins TRBV12-3 or TRBV12-4 to TRBJ2-7, with 7 positions matching TRBD2. The CDR3 runs 15 residues. V trimming: 5 bases; J trimming: 1 base; junction bases outside the gene matches: 8. In DNA, the CDR3 is TGTGCCAGCAGTCCCCGGGCTAGCGGATCCTACGAGCAGTACTTC. This encodes CASSPRASGSYEQYF.